The 19 T cell receptor beta chains given below trace back to one sample, sequenced in a study of blood T cells in healthy people across ages. Primed by a sample-barcoded 5' primer and a J-beta primer mix, a second PCR proceeded for roughly 7 to 12 cycles. TCRdb redid the calling of the 5' RACE reads with MiXCR, one entry per CDR3 protein. The profile covers 750,000 or so distinct CDR3 sequences, with 25% appearing a single time and 9.4% taken by the ten largest. The sample also formed part of further work on T cells of mothers and their children.

The sequenced material came from blood. Receptors were obtained from a boy aged 10-17 years in good health.

V is TRBV9 and J is TRBJ2-5, with 8 positions matching TRBD1. The J call could be wrong; TRBJ2-1 is a better fit for the DNA end. CDR1 SGDLS and CDR2 YYNGEE come from the germline V gene. The CDR3 has 15 residues. In DNA, the CDR3 is TGTGCCAGCAGCGCCGACAGGGGAGGCTACAATGAGCAGTTCTTC. Translating it yields CASSADRGGYNEQFF.

A remark on this clonotype: It is likely a read error, because the conserved phenylalanine at the end of the CDR3 is missing. The chain employs TRBV29-1 and TRBJ2-1, with 7 bases matching TRBD1. Looked up from germline, CDR1 is SQVTM and CDR2 is ANQGSEA. The CDR3 contains 13 residues. Unmatched junction bases numbered 7, after V lost 6 bases and J lost 5 bases. The CDR3 here is CSVPTGPNNEQFL. In nucleotides, the CDR3 is TGCAGCGTCCCGACAGGGCCCAACAATGAGCAGTTCCTC.

The chain couples TRBV7-3 to TRBJ2-7; D is ambiguous. The V gene lost 4 bases and the J gene lost 5 bases, with 12 bases spanning the gap. Germline CDR1 is SGHTA and CDR2 is FQGTGA. This CDR3 spans 13 amino acids. This CDR3 reads CASSSGLNHEQYF. The CDR3 DNA sequence: TGTGCCAGCAGCTCGGGTCTAAACCACGAGCAGTACTTC.

The chain combines TRBV20-1 with TRBJ2-5; TRBD2 agrees at 7 bases. This CDR3 comprises 16 residues. Trimming removed 4 bases from V and 4 bases from J; junction bases left unmatched: 15. CDR1 DFQATT and CDR2 SNEGSKA come from the germline V gene (reference sequence). The CDR3 DNA sequence: TGCAGTGCTATCCTGGGACTATCGGGAGGTCGAGAGACCCAGTACTTC. It yields the protein CSAILGLSGGRETQYF.

The rearrangement joins TRBV7-2 to TRBJ2-3; 7 bases agree with TRBD2. Per germline, CDR1 SGHTA and CDR2 FQGNSA. V lost 7 bases and J lost 0; bases outside the gene matches: 7. The CDR3 spans 15 residues. CDR3: CASTLTGGSTDTQYF. CDR3 coding DNA: TGTGCCAGCACCCTTACCGGGGGGAGCACAGATACGCAGTATTTT.

V gene TRBV10-3 combines with J gene TRBJ2-5, with 8 bases matching TRBD2. The DNA matches TRBJ2-7 better at its end, which makes the J call doubtful. The CDR3 contains 12 residues. Germline CDR1 reads ENHRY; CDR2 reads SYGVKD. The CDR3 region is CAISGGAYEQYF. The CDR3 DNA follows: TGTGCCATCAGCGGGGGGGCCTACGAGCAGTACTTC.

This clonotype was observed many times. This chain links TRBV29-1 with TRBJ1-4; D not certain. Germline V gene lookup returns CDR1 SQVTM and CDR2 ANQGSEA. The CDR3 contains 13 residues. V was trimmed by 2 bases and J by 6 bases, leaving 10 bases between them. CDR3 amino acids: CSVESGWDEKLFF. The CDR3 bases are TGCAGCGTTGAATCCGGGTGGGATGAAAAACTGTTTTTT.

This clonotype showed up just a few times. The genes are TRBV5-1 and TRBJ2-1; maybe TRBD2 (5 bases). CDR1 and CDR2 (germline): SGHRS, YFSETQ. This CDR3 region has 14 residues. Trimming removed 5 bases at V and 7 bases at J, with 16 bases between. The CDR3 DNA follows: TGCGCCAGCAGGGCGCTAGCTGGTTTGAATGAGCAGTTCTTC. Amino acids: CASRALAGLNEQFF.

The chain is built from TRBV20-1 and TRBJ2-3; D is unresolved. Per germline, CDR1 DFQATT and CDR2 SNEGSKA (reference sequence). Trimming removed 1 base at V and 2 bases at J, with 13 bases between. The CDR3 extends over 15 amino acids. The DNA for the CDR3 is TGCAGTGCTAGAGCGGCTAGTCTGGTCACAGATACGCAGTATTTT. This codes for CSARAASLVTDTQYF.

This clonotype was seen only a few times. CDR3 in DNA: TGCAGTGCTAGAGGAAACGGGAGGGCCATTCGGGAGCAGTACTTC. This translates into CSARGNGRAIREQYF. The rearrangement joins TRBV20-1 to TRBJ2-7, with 8 nucleotides matching TRBD2. This CDR3 contains 15 residues. V trimming: 1 base; J trimming: 7 bases; junction bases outside the gene matches: 12. Germline V CDR1 and CDR2: DFQATT, SNEGSKA (reference sequence).

The chain has TRBV7-2 and TRBJ2-7, with 9 bases identical to TRBD2. The germline V gene encodes CDR1 SGHTA and CDR2 FQGNSA. Losses at the gene ends were 2 bases for V and 3 bases for J; bases not matched to a gene: 5. CDR3 length: 15 amino acids. The CDR3 nucleotides are TGTGCCAGCAGCTTACAAGCTAGCGGGGACTACGAGCAGTACTTC. Its translation is CASSLQASGDYEQYF.

The V and J genes are TRBV5-1 and TRBJ2-5, with 9 positions matching TRBD1. The CDR3 covers 14 residues. Germline CDR1 is SGHRS and CDR2 is YFSETQ. The ends lost 6 bases at V and 4 bases at J; junction bases unmatched: 7. The DNA of the CDR3 is TGCGCCAGCAACTGGACAGGGGTTGGAGAGACCCAGTACTTC. Its protein is CASNWTGVGETQYF.

This clonotype was found many times. The chain combines TRBV4-3 with TRBJ2-3; a possible D gene is TRBD2 (5 bases). Trimming took off 0 bases at V and 6 bases at J, with 7 bases between the two ends. CDR3 size: 13 residues. Germline loops: CDR1 LGHNA, CDR2 YSLEER. CDR3 region: CASSQERGDTQYF. DNA for the CDR3: TGCGCCAGCAGCCAAGAGCGCGGGGATACGCAGTATTTT.

The chain carries TRBV7-2 and TRBJ2-5; D is unresolved. Trimming cost V 4 bases and J 0 bases, with 15 bases left between them. CDR1 and CDR2 (germline): SGHTA, FQGNSA. There are 16 residues in the CDR3. The CDR3 DNA sequence: TGTGCCAGCAGCTCGGGCATTCCGGGTAACCAAGAGACCCAGTACTTC. This encodes CASSSGIPGNQETQYF.

This clonotype was counted only a few times. The chain is built from TRBV27 and TRBJ2-1, with D unresolved. CDR1 and CDR2 (germline): MNHEY, SMNVEV (reference sequence). The CDR3 covers 13 residues. V was shortened by 1 base and J by 10 bases, with 11 bases between the two germline ends. This CDR3 reads CASSLLGYREQFF. Here the CDR3 DNA reads TGTGCCAGCAGTTTATTGGGGTACCGGGAGCAGTTCTTC.

This sequence joins TRBV7-9 and TRBJ1-4; tentatively, D is TRBD1 (6 bases). V was trimmed by 0 bases and J by 3 bases, leaving 11 bases between them. CDR3 size: 16 residues. In germline, CDR1 is SEHNR, CDR2 FQNEAQ (reference sequence). The CDR3 region is CASSLARGFANEKLFF. Written as DNA, the CDR3 is TGTGCCAGCAGCTTAGCGAGGGGGTTCGCTAATGAAAAACTGTTTTTT.

This clonotype has more than one count but fewer than ten. The genes are TRBV7-2 and TRBJ2-3; D is perhaps TRBD1 (6 bases). Germline values: CDR1 SGHTA, CDR2 FQGNSA. CDR3 length: 17 amino acids. Trimming removed 1 base at V and 0 bases at J, with 14 bases between. DNA for the CDR3: TGTGCCAGCAGCTTAGAGATAACAGGGACGAGCACAGATACGCAGTATTTT. Residues: CASSLEITGTSTDTQYF.

The CDR3 loop reads CASSQAGGRAEDTQYF. The CDR3 DNA reads TGTGCCAGCAGCCAGGCGGGCGGGAGGGCCGAAGATACGCAGTATTTT. This chain connects TRBV14 to TRBJ2-3, with 9 bases matching TRBD2. The CDR3 runs 16 residues. V was clipped by 3 bases and J by 5 bases; unmatched bases: 9. The germline CDR1 and CDR2 sequences are SGHDN and FVKESK.

The table lists this clonotype with a few counts. V gene TRBV9 combines with J gene TRBJ2-2, with 9 bases matching TRBD2. This CDR3 is built from 15 residues. V shed 0 bases and J 4 bases; nucleotides not matched to a gene: 1. CDR1 is SGDLS, CDR2 YYNGEE, per germline. The CDR3 spells CASSVGLAVTGELFF. In DNA, the CDR3 is TGTGCCAGCAGCGTAGGACTAGCGGTCACCGGGGAGCTGTTTTTT.